The 26 T cell receptor beta chains in this list originate from one sample, sequenced in a study of cytomegalovirus exposure and HLA in healthy donors. 13 Jbeta primers and 60 Vbeta primers were used for the PCR. TCRdb's table, derived via immunoSEQ multiplex PCR, lists solely in-frame clones and lacks some. The sample consists of some 200,000 clones, roughly three quarters of them appearing once. Material for sequencing was PBMCs. The receptors were sampled from a man between 45 and 60 years old in good health and CMV-seronegative.

This rearrangement joins TRBV30 to TRBJ2-5; 8 bases are a match to TRBD1. The J call may not be correct, given that the DNA end is closer to TRBJ2-7. CDR3 length equals 14 residues. Per germline, CDR1 GTSNPN and CDR2 SVGIG (reference sequence). The chain's CDR3 is CAWSTGQGSYEQYF. The DNA of the CDR3 is TGTGCCTGGAGTACCGGACAGGGATCCTACGAGCAGTACTTC.

The rearrangement links TRBV5-6 to TRBJ2-7, with D hard to call. V dropped 2 bases and J dropped 0 bases, with 9 bases sitting between them. The CDR3 runs to 14 residues. Germline CDR1 SGHDT, CDR2 YYEEEE. The CDR3 DNA sequence: TGTGCCAGCAGCTTTGAACAGTTCTCCTACGAGCAGTACTTC. This sequence encodes CASSFEQFSYEQYF.

The chain has TRBV19 and TRBJ2-7; TRBD2 agrees at 10 bases. Germline values: CDR1 LNHDA, CDR2 SQIVND (reference sequence). The CDR3 has 15 amino acids. The V segment lost 0 bases and the J segment 4 bases; nucleotides outside the gene matches: 3. The DNA for the CDR3 is TGTGCCAGTAGTATAGAAGCGGGAGGGCGGTACGAGCAGTACTTC. Residues: CASSIEAGGRYEQYF.

The count of this clone is one. The chain combines TRBV27 with TRBJ1-4; 9 positions match TRBD1. Unmatched junction bases numbered 10, after V lost 4 bases and J lost 4 bases. This CDR3 region has 17 residues. Germline values: CDR1 MNHEY, CDR2 SMNVEV (reference sequence). The CDR3 protein is CASSSLQGAHGNEKLFF. As DNA, the CDR3 is TGTGCCAGCAGTTCCTTACAGGGGGCGCACGGTAATGAAAAACTGTTTTTT.

This clone was seen a handful of times. The chain joins TRBV28 to TRBJ2-1, with TRBD2 matching over 8 bases. The CDR3 covers 16 residues. Germline assignment: CDR1 MDHEN and CDR2 SYDVKM. V shed 5 bases and J 8 bases; nucleotides not matched to a gene: 14. CDR3 DNA: TGTGCCAGCAGTCCTGTAGCGGGGAACATCCCACATGAGCAGTTCTTC. Translation gives CASSPVAGNIPHEQFF.

The table lists this clone with a count of one. V usage is TRBV5-4 and J usage is TRBJ2-3; unclear D gene. Germline CDR1 reads SGHNT; CDR2 reads YYREEE (reference sequence). With 0 bases removed from V and 1 base from J, the gap between germline ends came to 9 bases. The CDR3 has 15 amino acids. The CDR3 DNA sequence: TGTGCCAGCAGCTTGGCTTTTCCGGGCACAGATACGCAGTATTTT. As protein: CASSLAFPGTDTQYF.

Regarding this clone: The sample carries other DNA sequences with the same CDR3. The chain links TRBV28 to TRBJ1-5; a weak D match, TRBD1 (5 bases). Germline V gene lookup returns CDR1 MDHEN and CDR2 SYDVKM. V was shortened by 6 bases and J by 4 bases, with 7 bases between the two germline ends. The CDR3 runs 12 residues. CDR3: CASSPGNQPQHF. The CDR3 nucleotides read TGTGCCAGCAGCCCAGGGAATCAGCCCCAGCATTTT.

This clone occurred many times. The chain recombines TRBV5-8 with TRBJ1-2, with TRBD1 identical over 8 bases. CDR3 length equals 13 residues. The trim removed 8 bases at V and 5 bases at J, leaving 8 bases unmatched. Germline V gene data show CDR1 as SGHTS and CDR2 as YDEGEE. The CDR3 spells CASSRGTGYGYTF. The CDR3 region has the DNA TGTGCCAGTTCACGCGGGACAGGTTATGGCTACACCTTC.

In this sample, this clone turned up once. The chain links TRBV9 to TRBJ1-1, with D unclear. Germline V gene lookup returns CDR1 SGDLS and CDR2 YYNGEE. V lost 3 bases to trimming and J lost 5 bases, with 11 bases between them. The CDR3 length is 13 residues. In nucleotides, the CDR3 is TGTGCCAGCAGCGAGTCTGTAACTACTGAAGCTTTCTTT. Its protein is CASSESVTTEAFF.

The J gene is TRBJ2-7, the V gene TRBV27; D unclear. The germline V and J ends were trimmed by 4 bases and 3 bases, with 10 bases remaining between them. Germline CDR1 and CDR2: MNHEY and SMNVEV (reference sequence). CDR3 length equals 13 residues. CDR3 loop: CASSSIGGYEQYF. CDR3 in DNA: TGTGCCAGCAGTTCCATCGGCGGCTACGAGCAGTACTTC.

The chain is built from TRBV28 and TRBJ1-1, with 7 bases aligning to TRBD1. The CDR3 has 17 amino acids. The ends lost 0 bases at V and 6 bases at J; junction bases unmatched: 13. Germline assignment: CDR1 MDHEN and CDR2 SYDVKM. The chain's CDR3 is CASSLWGDSGLIPEAFF. The CDR3, as DNA: TGTGCCAGCAGTTTATGGGGGGACAGCGGTCTTATTCCTGAAGCTTTCTTT.

CDR3 in amino acids: CASSPRAGPTLSGANVLTF. CDR3 DNA sequence: TGTGCCAGCAGCCCCCGGGCGGGACCCACTCTCTCTGGGGCCAACGTCCTGACTTTC. The chain has TRBV9 and TRBJ2-6, with a possible D match to TRBD2 (6 bases). The CDR3 length is 19 residues. V lost 4 bases, J lost 0 bases, and 20 bases lay in between. Germline CDR1 is SGDLS and CDR2 is YYNGEE.

CDR3 residues: CASSLLAGGLYNEQFF. The CDR3, as DNA: TGTGCCAGCAGTTTGCTAGCGGGAGGCCTCTACAATGAGCAGTTCTTC. The gene calls are TRBV28 and TRBJ2-1; 11 bases map to TRBD2. Germline V gene data show CDR1 as MDHEN and CDR2 as SYDVKM. With V trimmed by 3 bases and J by 3 bases, 4 bases remained unmatched. CDR3 length: 16 residues.

V gene TRBV18 combines with J gene TRBJ2-5, with D unclear. The DNA end is more similar to TRBJ2-7, so the J call may be wrong. CDR1 is KGHSH, CDR2 LQKENI, per germline. This CDR3 is 12 amino acids long. The CDR3 reads CASSPSGTEQYF. The CDR3 region has the DNA TGTGCCAGCTCACCCTCAGGAACCGAGCAGTACTTC.

The chain couples TRBV6-5 to TRBJ1-2, with 7 bases matching TRBD1. The CDR3 runs 13 residues. The germline CDR1 and CDR2 sequences are MNHEY and SVGAGI. The J segment lost 8 bases and the V segment lost 6 bases, leaving 9 bases of the junction unmatched. The CDR3 loop reads CASRLTGESGYTF. The CDR3 DNA reads as TGTGCCAGCAGGCTAACAGGGGAGAGCGGCTACACCTTC.

The chain has TRBV30 and TRBJ2-1; 9 nucleotides align to TRBD2. In germline, CDR1 is GTSNPN, CDR2 SVGIG (reference sequence). V trimming: 8 bases; J trimming: 7 bases; junction bases outside the gene matches: 9. This CDR3 comprises 13 residues. The DNA for the CDR3 is TGTGCCCTGGAGGCTAGCGGGAAAAATGAGCAGTTCTTC. It is translated as CALEASGKNEQFF.

This clone is judged medium-sized. The chain links TRBV4-2 to TRBJ2-7, with 10 positions matching TRBD2. Germline CDR1 is LGHNA and CDR2 is YNFKEQ. Unmatched junction bases numbered 11, after V lost 4 bases and J lost 5 bases. The CDR3 totals 16 residues. CDR3 region: CASSLPPGAGGNEQYF. CDR3 DNA sequence: TGTGCCAGCAGCCTTCCCCCAGGAGCGGGAGGGAACGAGCAGTACTTC.

The chain links TRBV7-2 to TRBJ2-1; possibly TRBD2 for D (5 bases). V lost 1 base to trimming and J lost 2 bases, with 6 bases between them. There are 14 residues in the CDR3. Germline loops: CDR1 SGHTA, CDR2 FQGNSA. In nucleotides, the CDR3 is TGTGCCAGCAGCTTAGGACTAACCTACAATGAGCAGTTCTTC. It encodes CASSLGLTYNEQFF.

The V call is TRBV30, the J call TRBJ2-5, with D unresolved. From germline, CDR1 is GTSNPN and CDR2 SVGIG (reference sequence). The CDR3 totals 13 residues. V lost 0 bases to trimming and J lost 1 base, with 6 bases between them. The CDR3 DNA reads TGTGCCTGGAGTGTCAGAAGCCAAGAGACCCAGTACTTC. It yields the protein CAWSVRSQETQYF.

This rearrangement joins TRBV19 to TRBJ1-5, with 11 bases identical to TRBD1. From germline, CDR1 is LNHDA and CDR2 SQIVND (reference sequence). Trimming cost V 5 bases and J 4 bases; bases outside gene matches: 4. The CDR3 covers 15 residues. The CDR3 is CASSSGQGVNQPQHF. The CDR3 region has the DNA TGTGCCAGTAGTTCGGGACAGGGGGTAAATCAGCCCCAGCATTTT.

V gene TRBV27 combines with J gene TRBJ1-5; 7 positions agree with TRBD1. Per the germline V gene, CDR1 is MNHEY and CDR2 is SMNVEV (reference sequence). CDR3 length equals 15 residues. Trimming removed 2 bases from V and 4 bases from J; junction bases left unmatched: 5. As DNA, the CDR3 is TGTGCCAGCAGTTTAACCGGGACAGTTAATCAGCCCCAGCATTTT. Translating gives CASSLTGTVNQPQHF.

The chain combines TRBV5-4 with TRBJ2-2, with 7 bases aligning to TRBD1. The CDR3 runs to 14 residues. Germline V lookup: CDR1 SGHNT, CDR2 YYREEE (reference sequence). Trimming cost V 10 bases and J 0 bases; bases outside gene matches: 6. CDR3 sequence reads: CALRTGSNTGELFF. The DNA of the CDR3 is TGTGCCTTGAGGACAGGATCGAACACCGGGGAGCTGTTTTTT.

The chain recombines TRBV27 with TRBJ2-7; D gene unclear. Trimming shortened V by 2 bases and J by 3 bases, and 8 bases separated the two germline ends. The CDR3 sequence is 13 residues long. The germline CDR1 and CDR2 sequences are MNHEY and SMNVEV (reference sequence). The CDR3 loop is CASSLEVNYEQYF. CDR3 nucleotide sequence: TGTGCCAGCAGTTTAGAGGTGAACTACGAGCAGTACTTC.

A single count supports this clone. V is TRBV27 and J is TRBJ2-7; tentative D call: TRBD2 (5 bases). V lost 6 bases and J lost 1, with 10 bases in between. Germline values: CDR1 MNHEY, CDR2 SMNVEV (reference sequence). CDR3 length: 13 residues. For the CDR3, the DNA is TGTGCCAGCAGCCCTAGCCCGTCCTACGAGCAGTACTTC. It specifies CASSPSPSYEQYF.

The chain recombines TRBV27 with TRBJ1-5, with a weak D call TRBD1 (5 bases). The V gene lost 5 bases and the J gene lost 5 bases, with 19 bases spanning the gap. There are 16 residues in the CDR3. Germline-derived CDR1 and CDR2 are MNHEY and SMNVEV (reference sequence). CDR3 in amino acids: CASSPLGGGSYQPQHF. For the CDR3, the DNA is TGTGCCAGCAGTCCCCTAGGCGGGGGGTCTTATCAGCCCCAGCATTTT.

Remarks on this clone: Additional DNA sequences in this sample encode the identical CDR3. The J gene is TRBJ1-4, the V gene TRBV6-6; D uncertain. This CDR3 spans 14 amino acids. The germline V and J ends were trimmed by 5 bases and 7 bases, with 14 bases remaining between them. The V gene's germline CDR1 is MNHNY and CDR2 SVGAGI (reference sequence). CDR3 nucleotides: TGTGCCAGCAGTACCCCGGCGGCTGGTGAAAAACTGTTTTTT. As protein: CASSTPAAGEKLFF.